The next 3 T cell receptor beta chains were all read from a single sample in a study of T cells in Graves' hyperthyroidism and ophthalmopathy. RNA transcripts yielded amplified TCR beta CDR3 regions. The HTBI primer set was used in a first-round RT-PCR of the TCR CDR3. Via MiXCR, TCRdb re-called the multiplex PCR reads, giving one row per CDR3 protein. The sample carries 540,000 or so distinct CDR3 sequences, about a sixth recorded once. Input material: blood. The receptor source for this set is a woman aged 25 to 39 with Graves' hyperthyroidism.

The rearrangement joins TRBV28 to TRBJ1-1; D remains ambiguous. Germline V CDR1 and CDR2: MDHEN, SYDVKM. V lost 5 bases and J 3 bases, leaving 13 bases between the germline ends. The CDR3 sequence is 14 residues long. CDR3 protein: CASSPPWTYTEAFF. The DNA for the CDR3 is TGTGCCAGCAGTCCCCCCTGGACCTACACTGAAGCTTTCTTT.

At least ten counts were recorded for this clonotype. The chain employs TRBV27 and TRBJ2-1; 9 bases agree with TRBD2. The germline CDR1 and CDR2 sequences are MNHEY and SMNVEV (reference sequence). This CDR3 region has 15 residues. The V and J ends lost 5 bases and 3 bases, in that order; junction bases with no gene match: 5. Here the CDR3 reads CASSQIAGDYNEQFF. Here the CDR3 DNA reads TGTGCCAGCAGTCAAATAGCGGGGGACTACAATGAGCAGTTCTTC.

This clonotype was recorded many times. This chain links TRBV28 with TRBJ2-5; a possible D gene is TRBD2 (5 bases). Trimming took off 6 bases at V and 5 bases at J, with 16 bases between the two ends. The CDR3 is made up of 14 amino acids. Looked up from germline, CDR1 is MDHEN and CDR2 is SYDVKM. The CDR3 bases are TGTGCCAGCAGGCCTGGAGGTGCAAGGGAGACCCAGTACTTC. Amino acids: CASRPGGARETQYF. Together with reference TRBV28 and TRBJ2-5, the CDR3 gives the full variable domain: DVKVTQSSRYLVKRTGEKVFLECVQDMDHENMFWYRQDPGLGLRLIYFSYDVKMKEKGDIPEGYSVSREKKERFSLILESASTNQTSMYLCASRPGGARETQYFGPGTRLLVL.